The 17 T cell receptor beta chains presented below share a single source sample, sequenced in a study of blood T cell repertoires in COVID-19. Sequencing was performed with immunoSEQ multiplex PCR; in TCRdb, only in-frame clones are kept and a portion is missing. The data hold under 85,000 clones, with 90% observed a single time. Material for sequencing was peripheral blood. Source of these receptors: a middle-aged man with acute or convalescent COVID-19.

This clone was picked up one time. The genes are TRBV5-4 and TRBJ2-2; 14 bases match TRBD2. This CDR3 is built from 19 residues. Unmatched junction bases numbered 12, after V lost 3 bases and J lost 5 bases. The V gene's germline CDR1 is SGHNT and CDR2 YYREEE (reference sequence). CDR3 protein: CASSSSGTSGSWRTGELFF. In DNA, the CDR3 is TGTGCCAGCAGCTCCTCCGGGACTAGCGGGAGTTGGCGGACCGGGGAGCTGTTTTTT. Using reference TRBV5-4 and TRBJ2-2 for the parts outside the CDR3, the full variable domain is ETGVTQSPTHLIKTRGQQVTLRCSSQSGHNTVSWYQQALGQGPQFIFQYYREEENGRGNFPPRFSGLQFPNYSSELNVNALELDDSALYLCASSSSGTSGSWRTGELFFGEGSRLTVL.

This chain uses TRBV3-1 (or the pseudogene TRBV3-2) with TRBJ2-2; TRBD2 matches 9 bases. The CDR3 extends over 16 amino acids. J gave up 7 bases and V 4 bases, and 10 bases lay outside the gene matches. Germline V gene data show CDR1 as LGHDT and CDR2 as YNNKEL (reference sequence). CDR3 DNA sequence: TGTGCCAGCAGCCCCGTCGGGGGGACTAGCCACGGGGAGCTGTTTTTT. Translating gives CASSPVGGTSHGELFF.

The V gene is TRBV5-1, the J gene TRBJ2-2; TRBD2 matches 7 bases. The CDR3 covers 15 residues. Germline V gives CDR1 SGHRS, CDR2 YFSETQ. The junction had 4 bases not matched to a gene; V was cut back by 4 bases and J by 1 base. CDR3 protein: CASSGSSGNTGELFF. The CDR3 DNA sequence: TGCGCCAGCAGCGGGTCTAGCGGGAACACCGGGGAGCTGTTTTTT.

The J gene is TRBJ2-1, the V gene TRBV7-9; TRBD2 matches 9 bases. Germline V gives CDR1 SEHNR, CDR2 FQNEAQ (reference sequence). This CDR3 has 16 amino acids. J gave up 5 bases and V 2 bases, and 7 bases lay outside the gene matches. The CDR3 DNA reads TGTGCCAGCAGCTTATACTCGACTAGCGGACACAATGAGCAGTTCTTC. Amino acids: CASSLYSTSGHNEQFF.

This chain connects TRBV6-5 to TRBJ1-1, with 10 positions matching TRBD1. Germline CDR1 MNHEY, CDR2 SVGAGI. Losses at the gene ends were 2 bases for V and 2 bases for J; bases not matched to a gene: 2. This CDR3 comprises 15 residues. This chain's CDR3 is CASSYRTGGNTEAFF. As DNA, the CDR3 is TGTGCCAGCAGTTACCGGACAGGGGGTAACACTGAAGCTTTCTTT.

This clone was counted between two and nine times. J is TRBJ1-6 and V is TRBV6-1, with a tentative D call TRBD1 (5 bases). Germline V gives CDR1 MNHNS, CDR2 SASEGT. V lost 2 bases and J 10 bases, leaving 39 bases between the germline ends. CDR3 length: 23 residues. The CDR3 bases are TGTGCCAGCAGTGAAATCTCCGGAGGAGGAGCTTTGGTGGGCAGGGAGGCAAGGTCACCCCTCCACTTT. Translating gives CASSEISGGGALVGREARSPLHF.

This sequence joins TRBV11-3 and TRBJ1-6; TRBD1 matches at 8 bases. Per the germline V gene, CDR1 is SGHNT and CDR2 is YENEEA. The CDR3 has 15 amino acids. The J segment lost 6 bases and the V segment lost 5 bases, leaving 6 bases of the junction unmatched. The CDR3 loop reads CASSPRDRGNSPLHF. CDR3 nucleotide sequence: TGTGCCAGCAGCCCCCGAGACAGGGGTAATTCACCCCTCCACTTT. Variable domain in full (rest from reference TRBV11-3 and TRBJ1-6): EAGVVQSPRYKIIEKKQPVAFWCNPISGHNTLYWYLQNLGQGPELLIRYENEEAVDDSQLPKDRFSAERLKGVDSTLKIQPAELGDSAVYLCASSPRDRGNSPLHFGNGTRLTVT.

The chain is built from TRBV2 and TRBJ2-1, with 10 bases aligning to TRBD2. The germline CDR1 and CDR2 sequences are SNHLY and FYNNEI. The CDR3 length is 15 residues. V gave up 5 bases and J gave up 5 bases; unmatched junction bases: 6. DNA of the CDR3: TGTGCCAGCAGTATCCTAGCGGGAGTGGACAATGAGCAGTTCTTC. This translates into CASSILAGVDNEQFF.

The gene calls are TRBV11-3 and TRBJ2-2; 7 positions agree with TRBD1. Per the germline V gene, CDR1 is SGHNT and CDR2 is YENEEA. There are 16 residues in the CDR3. Trimming took 4 bases from V and 4 from J; bases not matched to a gene: 9. The CDR3 bases are TGTGCCAGCAGCTACCGACAGGGACCGAGCACCGGGGAGCTGTTTTTT. Its translation: CASSYRQGPSTGELFF.

To note about this clone: An end of the junction differs from the germline gene, which may be a read error. The genes are TRBV6-2 or TRBV6-3 and TRBJ1-3; D is ambiguous. CDR1 is MNHEY and CDR2 is SVGEGT in the germline V gene. The CDR3 length is 16 residues. The CDR3 DNA sequence: TGTGCCAGCAGTTACGGGCAGGACTACTCTGGAAACGCCATATATTTT. Residues: CASSYGQDYSGNAIYF.

The chain is built from TRBV21-1 and TRBJ1-2; no check of the table's D call, TRBD1, against the DNA was made. TRBV21-1 counts as a pseudogene. The CDR3 totals 16 residues. CDR3 in DNA: TGTGCCAGCAGCACCCATGCGGGACAGCACAACTATGGCTACACCTTC. It codes for CASSTHAGQHNYGYTF.

This rearrangement joins TRBV21-1 to TRBJ1-2. TRBV21-1 is deemed a pseudogene. The CDR3 consists of 12 residues. For the CDR3, the DNA is TGTGCCAGCAGCAAAATCCGGGGTGGCTACACCTTC. Its protein is CASSKIRGGYTF.

The chain couples TRBV12-5 to TRBJ2-1; 10 nucleotides match TRBD2. CDR3 size: 18 residues. Per the germline V gene, CDR1 is LGHNT and CDR2 is FRNRAP. The junction had 19 bases not matched to a gene; V was cut back by 10 bases and J by 4 bases. CDR3 residues: CATGGLAGDLFLYNEQFF. CDR3 bases: TGTGCTACCGGAGGTCTAGCGGGAGATTTATTTTTGTACAATGAGCAGTTCTTC.

The rearrangement links TRBV6-2 or TRBV6-3 to TRBJ2-1; D not certain. Germline lookup yields CDR1 MNHEY and CDR2 SVGEGT. The V end was cut by 2 bases, the J end by 5 bases, with 10 bases between. The CDR3 contains 14 residues. CDR3 nucleotide sequence: TGTGCCAGCAGTTACCTTCTAGAGGACAATGAGCAGTTCTTC. This encodes CASSYLLEDNEQFF.

The genes are TRBV7-8 and TRBJ1-5; 8 bases line up with TRBD1. The V gene end was trimmed by 5 bases and the J gene end by 0 bases; junction bases not matched to a gene: 3. The CDR3 is 15 residues long. In germline, CDR1 is SGHVS, CDR2 FQNEAQ. The CDR3 here is CASSPGQGSNQPQHF. CDR3 sequence (DNA): TGTGCCAGCAGCCCCGGACAGGGTAGCAATCAGCCCCAGCATTTT.

The chain links TRBV11-2 to TRBJ2-7; 11 bases align to TRBD1. Germline CDR1 is SGHAT and CDR2 is FQNNGV. The CDR3 runs to 17 residues. The V segment lost 6 bases and the J segment 3 bases; nucleotides outside the gene matches: 13. For the CDR3, the DNA is TGTGCCAGCAGTTCTCCCTATGCCGGGACAGGGGGCTACGAGCAGTACTTC. It codes for CASSSPYAGTGGYEQYF.

The chain joins TRBV5-1 to TRBJ1-1; the D is unclear. The CDR3 is made up of 13 amino acids. Per the germline V gene, CDR1 is SGHRS and CDR2 is YFSETQ. V was pared by 4 bases and J by 2 bases, with 9 bases between. In DNA, the CDR3 is TGCGCCAGCAGCACCCAGATAAACACTGAAGCTTTCTTT. It codes for CASSTQINTEAFF.